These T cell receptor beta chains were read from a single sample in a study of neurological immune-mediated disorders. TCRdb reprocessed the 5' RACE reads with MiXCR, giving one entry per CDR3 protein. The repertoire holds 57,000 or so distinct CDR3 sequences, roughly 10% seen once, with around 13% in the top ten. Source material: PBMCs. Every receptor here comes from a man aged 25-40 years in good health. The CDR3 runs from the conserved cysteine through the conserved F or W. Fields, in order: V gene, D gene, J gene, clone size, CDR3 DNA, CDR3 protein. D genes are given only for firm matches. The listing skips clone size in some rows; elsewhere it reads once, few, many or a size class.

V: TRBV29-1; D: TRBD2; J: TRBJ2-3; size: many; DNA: TGCAGCGTTTTTAGCGGGACGGGCACAGATACGCAGTATTTT; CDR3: CSVFSGTGTDTQYF
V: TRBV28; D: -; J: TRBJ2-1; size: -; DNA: TGTGCCAGCAGTTTATTTTTCACGGGTGGCAATGAGCAGTTCTTC; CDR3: CASSLFFTGGNEQFF
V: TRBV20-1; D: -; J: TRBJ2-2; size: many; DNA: TGCAGTGCTAGAGATCTCGCTAGCAGATACACCGGGGAGCTGTTTTTT; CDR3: CSARDLASRYTGELFF
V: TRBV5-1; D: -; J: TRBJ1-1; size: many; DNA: TGCGCCAGCAGCCAAACAGGGTTCACTGAAGCTTTCTTT; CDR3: CASSQTGFTEAFF
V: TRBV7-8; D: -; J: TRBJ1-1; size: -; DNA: TGTGCCAGCAGCTTTTGGCGCCTAAACACTGAAGTTTTCTTT; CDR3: CASSFWRLNTEVFF
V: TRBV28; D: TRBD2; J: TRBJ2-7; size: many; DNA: TGTGCCAGCACCACTCTAGCGGGACCTGCCTACGAGCAGTACTTC; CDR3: CASTTLAGPAYEQYF
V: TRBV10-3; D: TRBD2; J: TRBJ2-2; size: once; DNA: TGTGCCACTACAAGGACTAGCGTGAGAGGAGGGGTCACCGGGGAGCTGTTTTTT; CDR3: CATTRTSVRGGVTGELFF
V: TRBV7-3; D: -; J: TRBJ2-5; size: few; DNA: TGTGCCAGCAGCCCTGGGGCAGGGGAGTGGGAGACCCAGTACTTC; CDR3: CASSPGAGEWETQYF
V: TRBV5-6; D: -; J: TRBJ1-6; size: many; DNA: TGTGCCAGCAGCGGAAATGTACGACTGAGCTCCTATAATTCACCCCTCCACTTT; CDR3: CASSGNVRLSSYNSPLHF
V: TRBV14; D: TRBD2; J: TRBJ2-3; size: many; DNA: TGTGCCAGCAGCCTCGGACAAGCTTACGGCGGGAGTCTCGCAGATACGCAGTATTTT; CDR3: CASSLGQAYGGSLADTQYF
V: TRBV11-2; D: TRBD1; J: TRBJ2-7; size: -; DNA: TGTGCCAGCAGCTTAGATCCGGACAGGAGGTACGAGCAGTACTTC; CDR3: CASSLDPDRRYEQYF
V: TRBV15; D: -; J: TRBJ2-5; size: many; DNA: TGTGCCACCGGGGGGAGTTTAGAGACCCAGTACTTC; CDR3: CATGGSLETQYF
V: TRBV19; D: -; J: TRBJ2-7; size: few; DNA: TGTGCCAGTAGTGTAGCGGTGAGCTCCTACGAGCAGTACTTC; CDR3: CASSVAVSSYEQYF
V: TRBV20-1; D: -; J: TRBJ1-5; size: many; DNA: TGCAGTGCTAGAGATGGCGGGGGCTATAGCAATCAGCCCCAGCATTTT; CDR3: CSARDGGGYSNQPQHF
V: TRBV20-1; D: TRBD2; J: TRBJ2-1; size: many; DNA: TGCAGTGCTAGAGACTCCAGCGGGAGGGCCTACAATGAGCAGTTCTTC; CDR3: CSARDSSGRAYNEQFF
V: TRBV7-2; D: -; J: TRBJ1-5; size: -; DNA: TGTGCCAGCAGCTTAGCGACAGGAAGCAATCAGCCCCAGCATTTT; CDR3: CASSLATGSNQPQHF
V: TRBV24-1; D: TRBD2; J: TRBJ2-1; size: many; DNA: TGTGCCACCAGTGATGCGGTAGCGGGAGGGCGGAATGAGCAGTTCTTC; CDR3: CATSDAVAGGRNEQFF
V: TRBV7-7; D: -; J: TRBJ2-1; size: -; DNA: TGTGCCAGCAGCAGGGGGGGGGCCTACAATGAGCAGTTCTTC; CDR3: CASSRGGAYNEQFF
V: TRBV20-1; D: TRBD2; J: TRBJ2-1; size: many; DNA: TGCAGTGCTAGAGATTCCCTAGCGGGAGATGTTGAGCAGTTCTTC; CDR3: CSARDSLAGDVEQFF
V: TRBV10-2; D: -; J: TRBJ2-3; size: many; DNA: TGCGCCAGCAGCCCTTTCAGCCGCACAGATACGCAGTATTTT; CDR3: CASSPFSRTDTQYF
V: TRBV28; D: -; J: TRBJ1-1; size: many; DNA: TGTGCCAGCAGTCCTATGGGACGGATGAACACTGAAGCTTTCTTT; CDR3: CASSPMGRMNTEAFF
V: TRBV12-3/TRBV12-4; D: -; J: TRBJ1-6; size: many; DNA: TGTGCCAGCAGTTTCGGTCCGAAGAGAGGTTCACCCCTCCACTTT; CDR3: CASSFGPKRGSPLHF
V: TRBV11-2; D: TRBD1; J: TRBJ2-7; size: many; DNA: TGTGCCAGCAGCTGGCCGGGACAGGGGGCTTACGAGCAGTACTTC; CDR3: CASSWPGQGAYEQYF
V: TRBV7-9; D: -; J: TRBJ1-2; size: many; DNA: TGTGCCAGCAGCTTAGTAACGGGCTATGGCTACACCTTC; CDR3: CASSLVTGYGYTF
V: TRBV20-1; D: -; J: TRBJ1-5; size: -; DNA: TGCAGTGCCCCGACAGTGTCATATAATCAGCCCCAGCATTTT; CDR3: CSAPTVSYNQPQHF
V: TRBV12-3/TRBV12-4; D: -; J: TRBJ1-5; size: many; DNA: TGTGCCAGCAGTTTACAGTTGGATCAGCCCCAGCATTTT; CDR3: CASSLQLDQPQHF
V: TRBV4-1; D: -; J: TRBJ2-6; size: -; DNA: TGCGCCAGCAGACAGGAACAGGGACGGCTCCCTGGGGCCAACGTCCTGACTTTC; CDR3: CASRQEQGRLPGANVLTF
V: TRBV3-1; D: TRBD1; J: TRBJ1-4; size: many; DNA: TGTGCCAGCAGCCACGGACAGGGGGCCGGTAGTGAAAAACTGTTTTTT; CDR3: CASSHGQGAGSEKLFF
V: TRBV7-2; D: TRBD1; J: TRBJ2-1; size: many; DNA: TGTGCCAGCAGCTTTAAGTTCCGTGGGACAGGTTATGAGCAGTTCTTC; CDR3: CASSFKFRGTGYEQFF
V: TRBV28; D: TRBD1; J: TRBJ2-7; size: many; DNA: TGTGCCAGCTACAGGGGCCGTGTTAACGAGCAGTACTTC; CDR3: CASYRGRVNEQYF
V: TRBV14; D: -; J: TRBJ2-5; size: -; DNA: TGTGCCAGCAGCCAAATCCGGGTTCCGGAGACCCAGTACTTC; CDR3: CASSQIRVPETQYF
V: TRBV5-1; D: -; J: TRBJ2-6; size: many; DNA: TGCGCCAGCCGAACCGCTTCCAGGGTCACTGGGGCCAACGTCCTGACTTTC; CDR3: CASRTASRVTGANVLTF
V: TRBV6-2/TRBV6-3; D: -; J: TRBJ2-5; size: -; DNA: TGTGCCAGCAGTAACCGACTTGGAGAGACCCAGTACTTC; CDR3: CASSNRLGETQYF
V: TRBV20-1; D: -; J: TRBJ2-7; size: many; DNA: TGCAGTGCTAGAGATCAGGAACGGTCCTACGAGCAGTACTTC; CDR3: CSARDQERSYEQYF
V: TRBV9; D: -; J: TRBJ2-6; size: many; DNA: TGTGCCAGCAGCTCTCTAGGGACGTACTCGGGGGCCAACGTCCTGACTTTC; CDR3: CASSSLGTYSGANVLTF
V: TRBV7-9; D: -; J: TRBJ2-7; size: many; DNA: TGTGCCAGCAGCTTAGGGGCCTCCTACGAGCAGTACTTC; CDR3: CASSLGASYEQYF
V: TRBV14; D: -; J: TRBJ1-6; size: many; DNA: TGTGCCAGCAGCCAATCGGGCCATTCACCCCTCCACTTT; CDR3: CASSQSGHSPLHF
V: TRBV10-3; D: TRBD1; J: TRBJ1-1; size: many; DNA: TGTGCCATCAGTGAGTCGCCGACCGGGACAGGCTTTAACCGTTACTTGGCTTTCTTT; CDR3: CAISESPTGTGFNRYLAFF
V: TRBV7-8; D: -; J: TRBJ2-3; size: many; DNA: TGTGCCAGCAGCTTGCTATTGCGGTCGAGGGCAGATACGCAGTATTTT; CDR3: CASSLLLRSRADTQYF
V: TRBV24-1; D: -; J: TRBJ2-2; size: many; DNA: TGTGCCACCAGTGATTTGGATAAGGGAAACACCGGGGAGCTGTTTTTT; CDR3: CATSDLDKGNTGELFF
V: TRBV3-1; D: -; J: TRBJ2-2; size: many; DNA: TGTGCCAGCAGCCCGGTTGGGCTCAACACCGGGGAGCTGTTTTTT; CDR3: CASSPVGLNTGELFF
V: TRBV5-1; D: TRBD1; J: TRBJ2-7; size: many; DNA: TGCGCCAGCAGCCCCGGGACAGTCCCCTCCTACGAGCAGTACTTC; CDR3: CASSPGTVPSYEQYF
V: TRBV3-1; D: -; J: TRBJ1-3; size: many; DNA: TGTGCCAGCAGCCAGAGCGGGGGAAACACCATATATTTT; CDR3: CASSQSGGNTIYF
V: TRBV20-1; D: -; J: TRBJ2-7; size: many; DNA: TGCAGTGCTAGGCTGGACAGCGACGAGCAGTACTTC; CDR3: CSARLDSDEQYF
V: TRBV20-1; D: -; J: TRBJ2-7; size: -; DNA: TGCAGTGCCCGAGGTTTTAGTACTGGGGAGCAGTACTTC; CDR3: CSARGFSTGEQYF
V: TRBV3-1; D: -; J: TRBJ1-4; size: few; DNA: TGTGCCAGCATGGGGGACGAAAAACTGTTTTTT; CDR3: CASMGDEKLFF
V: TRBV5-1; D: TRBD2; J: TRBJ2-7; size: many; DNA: TGCGCCAGCAGCTTGGTTACAGCGGGGGCCTACGAGCAGTACTTC; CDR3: CASSLVTAGAYEQYF
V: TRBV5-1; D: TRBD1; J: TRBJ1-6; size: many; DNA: TGCGCCAGCAGCTCTAAACAGGGGGCTGGGTCACCCCTCCACTTT; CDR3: CASSSKQGAGSPLHF
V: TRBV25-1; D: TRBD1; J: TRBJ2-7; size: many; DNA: TGTGCCAGCAGGCCCCTAGGACAGGGCTACGAGCAGTACTTC; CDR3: CASRPLGQGYEQYF
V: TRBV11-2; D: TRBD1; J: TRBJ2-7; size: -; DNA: TGTGCCAGCAGCTCTAGGTCCCGACAGGGGATCTACGAGCAGTACTTC; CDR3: CASSSRSRQGIYEQYF
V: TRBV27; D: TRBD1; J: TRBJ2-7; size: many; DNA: TGTGCCAGCAGGACTCCCAGGGGACAGGGTGTCTACGAGCAGTACTTC; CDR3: CASRTPRGQGVYEQYF
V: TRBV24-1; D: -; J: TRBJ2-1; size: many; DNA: TGTGCCACCAGTGATTCCCCATCGGGAGTTGGCAATGAGCAGTTCTTC; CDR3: CATSDSPSGVGNEQFF
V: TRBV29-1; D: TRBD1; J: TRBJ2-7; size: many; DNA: TGCAGCGCTTCGACAGGGGGACCCTACGAGCAGTACTTC; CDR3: CSASTGGPYEQYF
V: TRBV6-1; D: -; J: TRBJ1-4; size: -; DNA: TGTGCCAGCAGTGAAAGCGGCAGGGGCTATGAAAAACTGTTTTTT; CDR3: CASSESGRGYEKLFF